This T cell receptor (beta chain) was recorded in a study of PD-1 blockade in classical Hodgkin lymphoma (dated by TCRdb to about 2020). Regarding the research as a whole: Nivolumab dosing was 3 mg/kg intravenously every 2 weeks, continuing until either disease progression or unacceptable toxicity. To define a peripheral blood immune signature of response to PD-1 blockade in classical Hodgkin lymphoma, the study combined TCR beta sequencing with CyTOF. The research as a whole found: Newly diagnosed patients were reported to have lower baseline TCR diversity than healthy donors, and relapsed/refractory patients were reported to have lower baseline TCR diversity still. A significant rise by C4D1 was seen in CD4+ but not CD8+ TCR diversity (p=0.0027 vs p=0.16), with the rise being most apparent in complete responders (p=0.02). The study was restricted to a single clinical trial cohort, and the causes of repertoire differences, possibly disease activity or prior therapy, were left undefined. Lower diversity was observed in patients in whom nivolumab was started less than 1 year after ASCT, and these patients were excluded from later analyses so that confounding by immune reconstitution would be avoided. Trial patients achieving complete response had baseline diversity similar to newly diagnosed patients, whereas partial responders and progressors had significantly lower diversity.

In the paper's terms, the time point label means: cycle 4 day 1 (C4D1), after less than seven weeks of nivolumab. Every trial patient had relapsed after autologous stem cell transplantation, and cohorts A, B and C differed in prior brentuximab vedotin exposure. The trial cohort included 56 patients with relapsed/refractory classical Hodgkin lymphoma, and each patient had a best overall response of complete response, partial response or progressive disease. In the multi-cohort phase II CheckMate 205 trial, trial patients received single-agent nivolumab. An independent review committee assessed best overall response by applying the 2007 International Working Group response criteria. PBMCs from the trial were collected at three points: immediately before nivolumab initiation (C1D1), and during therapy at cycle 2 day 1 and cycle 4 day 1. Peripheral blood was collected in 8 mL Vacutainer Cell Preparation Tubes, from which PBMCs were isolated by centrifugation and then cryopreserved.

CDR1 and CDR2, looked up from the germline V gene, are SGHAT and FQNNGV. V sheds 1 base and J sheds 7 bases, leaving 10 bases between their ends. The CDR3 has 13 amino acids, counting the end cysteine and phenylalanine. Just CDR3 DNA is preserved here, 39 bases in frame from base 1. The Qiagen DNeasy kit was used to extract genomic DNA from unsorted PBMCs and from the negatively selected CD4+ and CD8+ fractions. Using primers that anneal to V and J segments, immunoSEQ multiplex PCR amplified the TCR beta CDR3 regions. A synthetic immune receptor repertoire was used to minimize amplification bias, and remaining bias was computationally removed after sequencing. As for the authors' bioinformatics: Custom Python scripts were used to quantify repertoire diversity as the Shannon entropy index. Unsorted, CD4+ and CD8+ repertoires were analyzed separately, except for combined analyses in which CD4+ and CD8+ sequences were merged in silico. Clonal expansion was defined as a frequency increase of at least 2-fold after treatment compared with C1D1, and clones undetected at baseline were assigned a pseudocount of 0.5. Clones with 0 or 1 copy at C1D1 were classified as singleton clones, and clones with 2 or more copies were classified as non-singleton clones. By matching protein sequences in sorted samples from the same patient, clones expanded in unsorted samples were annotated as CD4+, CD8+ or unknown. Wilcoxon tests on paired samples were used to test changes in diversity from C1D1 to C4D1. TCRdb stores this immuneACCESS table with in-frame sequences only. Part of the clones is absent; in the studies checked, under half of the shortfall reflects unresolved V genes, and no reason is known for the rest. V and J calls and clone size follow that table, whereas D and trimming were derived from the DNA. The sample records roughly 18,000 clones, more than 70% of which are singletons. The top ten clones comprise around 21% of the sample.

For this clone: What antigen it recognizes has not been identified. No clone much larger than this one lies a single base away; base qualities are absent.

This TCR was sampled from a human donor with classical Hodgkin lymphoma. This specimen consisted of peripheral blood mononuclear cells (PBMCs), obtained before the fourth cycle of nivolumab. The chain was built from TRBV11-2 and TRBJ1-2, with no confidently assigned D gene. The CDR3 reads CASSLGAGTGYTF. The DNA reads TGTGCCAGCAGCTTAGGGGCGGGTACTGGCTACACCTTC.